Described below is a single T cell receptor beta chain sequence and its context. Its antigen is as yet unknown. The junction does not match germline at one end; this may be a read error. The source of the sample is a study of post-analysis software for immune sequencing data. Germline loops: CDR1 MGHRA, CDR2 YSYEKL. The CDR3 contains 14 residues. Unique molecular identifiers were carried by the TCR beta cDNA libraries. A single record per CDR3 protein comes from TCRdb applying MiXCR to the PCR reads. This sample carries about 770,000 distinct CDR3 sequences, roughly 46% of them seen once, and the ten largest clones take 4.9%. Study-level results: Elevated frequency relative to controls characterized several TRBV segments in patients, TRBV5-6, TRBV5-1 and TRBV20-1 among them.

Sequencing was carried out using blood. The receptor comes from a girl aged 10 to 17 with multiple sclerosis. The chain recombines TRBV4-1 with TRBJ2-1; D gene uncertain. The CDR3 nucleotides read TGCGCCAGCAGCCCGGGCCTCGGCTACGATGAGCAGTTCTTC. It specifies CASSPGLGYDEQFF.